The rows below give T cell receptor beta chains drawn from one sample of a study of control samples from healthy donors and cancer patients. Method: immunoSEQ multiplex PCR; TCRdb's copy keeps in-frame clones and lacks some. The sample lists 120,000 to 150,000 clones; 91% were seen once. Sequences were obtained from blood. Every receptor here comes from a man between 18 and 29 years old in good health. CDR3s include the opening cysteine and the closing phenylalanine or tryptophan. D genes are given only for firm matches. The size of a clone is reported for some rows only, either as once, few or many, or as a class for expanded clones.

v_gene	d_gene	abundance	j_gene	CDR3aa	CDR3nt
TRBV12-3/TRBV12-4	TRBD2	NA	TRBJ2-5	CASGDYPGTQYF	TGTGCCAGCGGGGACTATCCGGGGACCCAGTACTTC
TRBV5-4	NA	NA	TRBJ1-1	CASSPPPGSRSKGEAFF	TGTGCCAGCAGCCCACCCCCGGGCAGCCGGTCGAAGGGTGAAGCTTTCTTT
TRBV24-1	TRBD1	NA	TRBJ2-2	CATSATDRGGTGELFF	TGTGCCACCAGTGCCACGGACAGGGGAGGCACCGGGGAGCTGTTTTTT
TRBV6-5	TRBD1	NA	TRBJ1-1	CASKRTGNTEAFF	TGTGCCAGCAAAAGGACAGGGAATACTGAAGCTTTCTTT
TRBV5-4	NA	NA	TRBJ1-6	CASSLAVEGASPLHF	TGTGCCAGCAGCTTGGCGGTCGAAGGAGCCTCACCCCTCCACTTT
TRBV11-3	NA	NA	TRBJ2-1	CASSGPYNEQFF	TGTGCCAGCAGCGGGCCTTACAATGAGCAGTTCTTC
TRBV9	NA	NA	TRBJ1-4	CASSVEGGKLFF	TGTGCCAGCAGCGTAGAGGGGGGAAAACTGTTTTTT
TRBV3-1/TRBV3-2	NA	NA	TRBJ1-1	CASSEQMTNTEAFF	TGTGCCAGCAGCGAACAGATGACGAACACTGAAGCTTTCTTT
TRBV5-1	NA	NA	TRBJ1-2	CASSLAWAAYGYTF	TGCGCCAGCAGCTTGGCTTGGGCAGCCTATGGCTACACCTTC
TRBV28	NA	NA	TRBJ2-2	CASSDTGELFF	TGTGCCAGCAGTGACACCGGGGAGCTGTTTTTT
TRBV5-1	NA	NA	TRBJ2-5	CASSSRPGAGVLQETQYF	TGCGCCAGCAGCTCTCGTCCGGGGGCAGGGGTACTACAAGAGACCCAGTACTTC
TRBV6-5	NA	few	TRBJ1-3	CASQYRGSGNTIYF	TGTGCCAGCCAATATAGGGGCTCTGGAAACACCATATATTTT
TRBV5-1	NA	NA	TRBJ2-2	CASSPVIGELFF	TGCGCCAGCAGCCCAGTGATTGGGGAGCTGTTTTTT
TRBV6-6	NA	NA	TRBJ2-7	CASSSGTNRQRYEQYF	TGTGCCAGCAGTTCCGGGACGAACCGACAAAGATACGAGCAGTACTTC
TRBV19	NA	NA	TRBJ1-1	CASSHQGTEAFF	TGTGCCAGTAGTCACCAGGGGACCGAAGCTTTCTTT
TRBV10-3	NA	once	TRBJ1-1	CAPLSAFF	TGTGCCCCCCTCTCAGCTTTCTTT
TRBV7-9	NA	NA	TRBJ2-5	CASSSDSWETQYF	TGTGCCAGCAGTTCTGACAGCTGGGAGACCCAGTACTTC
TRBV19	TRBD1	NA	TRBJ1-4	CASSVTGGAWEKLFF	TGTGCCAGTAGTGTCACAGGGGGCGCATGGGAAAAACTGTTTTTT
TRBV12-5	TRBD1	NA	TRBJ1-3	CASGLVGAGGYGNTIYF	TGTGCTAGTGGTTTGGTAGGAGCAGGGGGATATGGAAACACCATATATTTT
TRBV7-8	NA	once	TRBJ2-1	CASSPLGTAYNEQFF	TGTGCCAGCAGCCCTCTCGGGACGGCCTACAATGAGCAGTTCTTC
TRBV9	TRBD2	NA	TRBJ2-1	CASSVTSGEYNEQFF	TGTGCCAGCAGCGTTACTAGCGGGGAGTACAATGAGCAGTTCTTC
TRBV18	TRBD2	NA	TRBJ2-1	CASSPRGLAGPLHNEQFF	TGTGCCAGCTCACCCCGCGGACTAGCGGGGCCCCTGCACAATGAGCAGTTCTTC
TRBV5-1	NA	NA	TRBJ2-3	CASSLGLVARGTQYF	TGCGCCAGCAGCTTGGGACTAGTAGCAAGGGGTACGCAGTATTTT
TRBV5-8	NA	once	TRBJ2-7	CASSPRSPLDEQYF	TGTGCCAGCAGTCCCCGCTCCCCTCTGGACGAGCAGTACTTC
TRBV7-2	NA	once	TRBJ2-7	CASSLDMVYEQYF	TGTGCCAGCAGCTTGGACATGGTCTACGAGCAGTACTTC
TRBV5-1	TRBD1	NA	TRBJ1-2	CASSLEGAYGYTF	TGCGCCAGCAGCTTAGAGGGGGCATATGGCTACACCTTC
TRBV18	TRBD1	NA	TRBJ2-6	CASSGQGRSGANVLTF	TGTGCCAGCTCTGGACAGGGTAGATCTGGGGCCAACGTCCTGACTTTC
TRBV28	TRBD1	NA	TRBJ1-1	CASSSPGTGDTEAFF	TGTGCCAGCAGTTCCCCAGGTACAGGGGACACTGAAGCTTTCTTT
TRBV3-1/TRBV3-2	TRBD2	NA	TRBJ2-5	CASSQVSGGKETQYF	TGTGCCAGCAGCCAAGTAAGCGGGGGGAAAGAGACCCAGTACTTC
TRBV7-3	TRBD2	NA	TRBJ2-1	CASSRTSGGDYNEQFF	TGTGCCAGCAGCCGGACTAGCGGGGGGGATTACAATGAGCAGTTCTTC
TRBV4-1	NA	NA	TRBJ1-2	CASSQGGANYGYTF	TGCGCCAGCAGCCAAGGAGGGGCTAACTATGGCTACACCTTC
TRBV19	TRBD1	NA	TRBJ1-2	CASSTTGVAYGYTF	TGTGCCAGTAGTACCACAGGGGTTGCCTATGGCTACACCTTC
TRBV27	NA	NA	TRBJ1-3	CASSEGGPSGNTIYF	TGTGCCAGCAGCGAGGGGGGCCCCTCTGGAAACACCATATATTTT
TRBV7-3	TRBD1	NA	TRBJ1-2	CASSPMDRGQSGYTF	TGTGCCAGCAGCCCAATGGACAGGGGGCAAAGTGGCTACACCTTC
TRBV5-6	NA	NA	TRBJ1-1	CASSLGRVNTEAFF	TGTGCCAGCAGCTTGGGCAGGGTGAACACTGAAGCTTTCTTT
TRBV4-2	NA	NA	TRBJ2-3	CASSQSRTDTQYF	TGTGCCAGCAGTCAAAGCCGCACAGATACGCAGTATTTT
TRBV19	TRBD2	NA	TRBJ2-1	CASSGLAGNEQFF	TGTGCCAGTAGTGGGCTAGCGGGGAATGAGCAGTTCTTC
TRBV7-8	TRBD1	NA	TRBJ1-5	CATIQGHGNQPQHF	TGTGCCACCATACAGGGGCATGGCAATCAGCCCCAGCATTTT
TRBV4-1	TRBD1	NA	TRBJ1-1	CASSQVSAGGDEAFF	TGCGCCAGCAGCCAAGTTTCGGCAGGGGGCGATGAAGCTTTCTTT
TRBV4-2	TRBD1	NA	TRBJ1-1	CASGQGNGEAFF	TGTGCCAGCGGACAGGGGAATGGTGAAGCTTTCTTT
TRBV18	TRBD2	NA	TRBJ2-1	CASSNSGGSYNEQFF	TGTGCCAGCTCTAATAGCGGGGGGAGCTATAATGAGCAGTTCTTC
TRBV6-5	NA	NA	TRBJ2-7	CASGAYEQYF	TGTGCCAGCGGGGCCTACGAGCAGTACTTC
TRBV5-5	NA	NA	TRBJ1-6	CASSLARTNSPLHF	TGTGCCAGCAGCTTGGCCAGGACTAATTCACCCCTCCACTTT
TRBV28	NA	NA	TRBJ1-3	CASSSALGDGNTIYF	TGTGCCAGCAGTTCCGCCTTGGGGGACGGAAACACCATATATTTT
TRBV24-1	NA	NA	TRBJ2-1	CATSGAGGGYNEQFF	TGTGCCACCAGTGGGGCAGGGGGAGGCTACAATGAGCAGTTCTTC
TRBV7-2	TRBD1	NA	TRBJ1-6	CASSYAPIRGDSPLHF	TGTGCCAGCAGTTACGCCCCCATCAGGGGGGATTCACCCCTCCACTTT
TRBV28	NA	once	TRBJ2-7	CASSRPWVYEQYF	TGTGCCAGCAGTCGTCCTTGGGTGTACGAGCAGTACTTC
TRBV5-1	NA	NA	TRBJ1-5	CASSPLGTDSNQPQHF	TGCGCCAGCAGCCCCCTGGGTACAGATAGCAATCAGCCCCAGCATTTT
TRBV11-2	NA	NA	TRBJ1-3	CASSFGRISGNTIYF	TGTGCCAGCAGCTTTGGACGGATCTCTGGAAACACCATATATTTT
TRBV11-3	NA	NA	TRBJ1-3	CASSLGGTGNTIYF	TGTGCCAGCAGCTTAGGAGGAACTGGAAACACCATATATTTT
TRBV5-1	NA	NA	TRBJ1-1	CASSLDLGAMNTEAFF	TGCGCCAGCAGCTTGGACCTCGGAGCCATGAACACTGAAGCTTTCTTT
TRBV5-6	TRBD1	NA	TRBJ2-3	CASSLLTGGLYTQYF	TGTGCCAGCAGCCTATTGACAGGGGGCCTTTATACGCAGTATTTT
TRBV6-5	TRBD2	NA	TRBJ2-7	CASSLSSGGGYEQYF	TGTGCCAGCAGTTTATCTAGCGGGGGAGGCTACGAGCAGTACTTC
TRBV18	NA	NA	TRBJ1-1	CASSPYPTGTEAFF	TGTGCCAGCTCACCATATCCCACCGGCACTGAAGCTTTCTTT
TRBV4-1	NA	NA	TRBJ1-5	CASSQVDLVSYQPQHF	TGCGCCAGCAGCCAAGTGGATCTCGTTAGTTATCAGCCCCAGCATTTT